What follows are 26 T cell receptor beta chains derived from one specimen sequenced in a study of blood T cell repertoires in COVID-19. TCRdb's copy holds only in-frame clones and misses some; the assay was immunoSEQ multiplex PCR. This sample yields just over 95,000 clones, of which about four fifths are seen a single time; 18% belongs to the top ten. Sequenced: peripheral blood. The receptor set was obtained from an older man with acute or convalescent COVID-19.

The gene calls are TRBV5-6 and TRBJ2-1, with a tentative D call TRBD1 (6 bases). Germline CDR1 is SGHDT and CDR2 is YYEEEE. The CDR3 length is 16 residues. Trimming removed 0 bases at V and 6 bases at J, with 16 bases between. DNA of the CDR3: TGTGCCAGCAGCTTGGAGGGGGTCCTCCCCAGCAATGAGCAGTTCTTC. Its protein product is CASSLEGVLPSNEQFF.

The CDR3 loop reads CASSQGTLSNEQYF. For the CDR3, the DNA is TGCGCCAGCAGCCAAGGGACTCTTTCTAACGAGCAGTACTTC. The rearrangement uses TRBV4-1 and TRBJ2-7; the D gene is possibly TRBD2 (5 bases). The CDR3 consists of 14 residues. Trimming pared 1 base from V and 5 bases from J, leaving 12 bases between. Germline V gene data show CDR1 as MGHRA and CDR2 as YSYEKL.

This chain links TRBV7-4 with TRBJ2-7; maybe TRBD2 (6 bases). Trimming removed 4 bases from V and 5 bases from J, with 9 bases in between. The CDR3 totals 12 residues. Germline CDR1 and CDR2: SGHVT and SQSDAQ. The CDR3 DNA reads TGTGCCAGCAGCTCGGGGGTCAACGAGCAGTACTTC. This gives the protein CASSSGVNEQYF.

The J gene is TRBJ1-4, the V gene TRBV6-2 or TRBV6-3, with TRBD1 as a possible D gene (6 bases). Germline CDR1 reads MNHEY; CDR2 reads SVGEGT. CDR3 length: 13 residues. V lost 6 bases and J 5 bases, leaving 10 bases between the germline ends. The CDR3 coding sequence is TGTGCCAGCAGCCGGACAGCAAATGAAAAACTGTTTTTT. This sequence encodes CASSRTANEKLFF.

The chain links TRBV19 to TRBJ2-7; 8 nucleotides line up with TRBD1. Looked up from germline, CDR1 is LNHDA and CDR2 is SQIVND (reference sequence). Trimming at V came to 6 bases and at J to 4 bases, leaving 11 bases not matched to a gene. This CDR3 is 15 amino acids long. The CDR3, as DNA: TGTGCCAGTAGCCCCGAGGGGACAGGCGGTTACGAGCAGTACTTC. Amino acids: CASSPEGTGGYEQYF.

The rearrangement links TRBV18 to TRBJ1-1; D unresolved. Trimming took off 1 base at V and 0 bases at J, with 12 bases between the two ends. From germline, CDR1 is KGHSH and CDR2 LQKENI. The CDR3 is 16 residues long. CDR3 sequence (DNA): TGTGCCAGCTCACCACAGCCCCGGGAGTTGAACACTGAAGCTTTCTTT. It codes for CASSPQPRELNTEAFF.

This chain links TRBV28 with TRBJ1-3; tentatively, D is TRBD1 (5 bases). Germline assignment: CDR1 MDHEN and CDR2 SYDVKM. Trimming cost V 2 bases and J 0 bases, with 11 bases left between them. This CDR3 comprises 16 residues. The CDR3 coding sequence is TGTGCCAGCAGTTTACCGGGACTGCGCTCTGGAAACACCATATATTTT. Translating gives CASSLPGLRSGNTIYF.

Here the CDR3 DNA reads TGTGCCAGCAGCTCGAAATCCGGGACAGGGGTAGTAAACACCATATATTTT. This gives the protein CASSSKSGTGVVNTIYF. V usage is TRBV7-9 and J usage is TRBJ1-3; TRBD1 matches 10 bases. The germline CDR1 and CDR2 sequences are SEHNR and FQNEAQ (reference sequence). The CDR3 extends over 17 amino acids. The V gene end was trimmed by 4 bases and the J gene end by 6 bases; junction bases not matched to a gene: 12.

The chain joins TRBV3-1 (or the pseudogene TRBV3-2) to TRBJ2-3; no reliable D call. The CDR3 sequence is 14 residues long. Trimming pared 0 bases from V and 0 bases from J, leaving 4 bases between. Germline V gene sequence: CDR1 LGHDT, CDR2 YNNKEL (reference sequence). The CDR3 nucleotides read TGTGCCAGCAGCCAAGATATTAGCACAGATACGCAGTATTTT. Translated: CASSQDISTDTQYF.

This chain links TRBV19 with TRBJ2-2, with TRBD2 identical over 13 bases. Germline assignment: CDR1 LNHDA and CDR2 SQIVND (reference sequence). V was pared by 9 bases and J by 7 bases, with 8 bases of the junction left unmatched. CDR3 length: 15 amino acids. In DNA, the CDR3 is TGTGCCAGCCAGTCGGGACTAGCGGGGATCGGGGAGCTGTTTTTT. Its protein is CASQSGLAGIGELFF. Together with reference TRBV19 and TRBJ2-2, the CDR3 gives the full variable domain: DGGITQSPKYLFRKEGQNVTLSCEQNLNHDAMYWYRQDPGQGLRLIYYSQIVNDFQKGDIAEGYSVSREKKESFPLTVTSAQKNPTAFYLCASQSGLAGIGELFFGEGSRLTVL.

On this clone: Other nucleotide sequences from this sample produce the same CDR3. This chain uses TRBV6-4 with TRBJ1-2, with D perhaps matching TRBD1 (6 bases). The germline V gene encodes CDR1 MRHNA and CDR2 SNTAGT. The CDR3 extends over 14 amino acids. V dropped 6 bases and J dropped 4 bases, with 15 bases sitting between them. The CDR3 loop is CASSPEGGSYGYTF. Written as DNA, the CDR3 is TGTGCCAGCAGCCCCGAGGGGGGGTCCTATGGCTACACCTTC.

DNA of the CDR3: TGTGCCAGCAGCAAGACAGGGCGAGATACGTACTTC. It codes for CASSKTGRDTYF. The V and J genes are TRBV5-8 and TRBJ2-7; 7 bases map to TRBD1. V was pared by 4 bases and J by 12 bases, with 10 bases of the junction left unmatched. CDR1 is SGHTS and CDR2 is YDEGEE in the germline V gene. The CDR3 is made up of 12 amino acids. The entire variable domain, with the rest obtained from reference TRBV5-8 and TRBJ2-7, is as follows: EAGVTQSPTHLIKTRGQQATLRCSPISGHTSVYWYQQALGLGLQFLLWYDEGEERNRGNFPPRFSGRQFPNYSSELNVNALELEDSALYLCASSKTGRDTYFGPGTRLTVT.

The V and J genes are TRBV6-5 and TRBJ1-1; TRBD1 might be the D (6 bases). This CDR3 has 13 residues. The germline gives CDR1 MNHEY, CDR2 SVGAGI. Trimming took 5 bases from V and 4 from J, leaving 11 bases between them. The CDR3, as DNA: TGTGCCAGCAGTAACAGGGTTGGCACTGAAGCTTTCTTT. The encoded protein is CASSNRVGTEAFF.

This chain links TRBV7-2 with TRBJ1-1, with 8 bases aligning to TRBD1. The CDR3 runs 16 residues. Germline V lookup: CDR1 SGHTA, CDR2 FQGNSA. The ends lost 5 bases at V and 2 bases at J; junction bases unmatched: 10. The CDR3 DNA reads TGTGCCAGCAGCCGTAAGACAGGGGCGGATAACACTGAAGCTTTCTTT. Translation: CASSRKTGADNTEAFF.

The CDR3, as DNA: TGTGCCAGCAGCCCTTCGGACAGTTACACTGAAGCTTTCTTT. Translation gives CASSPSDSYTEAFF. The V gene is TRBV11-2, the J gene TRBJ1-1, with D perhaps TRBD1 (6 bases). This CDR3 region has 14 residues. CDR1 is SGHAT and CDR2 is FQNNGV in the germline V gene. Trimming left V 5 bases short and J 3 bases short, with 13 bases between.

This chain connects TRBV3-1 (or the pseudogene TRBV3-2) to TRBJ1-3; D remains unclear. V lost 2 bases to trimming and J lost 6 bases, with 17 bases between them. The germline gives CDR1 LGHDT, CDR2 YNNKEL (reference sequence). The CDR3 covers 16 residues. CDR3 amino acids: CASSQLDGRSLNTIYF. The CDR3 DNA reads as TGTGCCAGCAGCCAACTTGATGGGAGGAGTTTAAACACCATATATTTT.

The genes are TRBV3-1 (or the pseudogene TRBV3-2) and TRBJ2-2; 7 positions match TRBD1. After removal of 0 bases from V and 4 bases from J, the junction contained 20 bases not matched to a gene. Germline CDR1 reads LGHDT; CDR2 reads YNNKEL (reference sequence). This CDR3 has 21 residues. The CDR3 loop is CASSQDRRQGFKGPSTGELFF. DNA of the CDR3: TGTGCCAGCAGCCAAGATCGGAGACAGGGATTTAAGGGGCCCAGCACCGGGGAGCTGTTTTTT.

The chain uses TRBV5-4 and TRBJ1-2; D unclear. The CDR3 extends over 13 amino acids. The V end was cut by 1 base, the J end by 8 bases, with 12 bases between. Looked up from germline, CDR1 is SGHNT and CDR2 is YYREEE (reference sequence). In DNA form, the CDR3 reads TGTGCCAGCAGCTTGTTGTCCAGCGGCGGCTACACCTTC. Its translation: CASSLLSSGGYTF.

This rearrangement joins TRBV19 to TRBJ1-1; 8 bases map to TRBD1. Looked up from germline, CDR1 is LNHDA and CDR2 is SQIVND (reference sequence). The junction had 12 bases not matched to a gene; V was cut back by 4 bases and J by 8 bases. The CDR3 has 15 amino acids. The CDR3 spells CASSTRDRWRGEAFF. The CDR3 DNA reads TGTGCCAGTAGTACCCGGGACAGGTGGCGGGGAGAAGCTTTCTTT.

This chain uses TRBV5-6 with TRBJ2-1, with D possibly TRBD1 on 6 matching bases. Germline V lookup: CDR1 SGHDT, CDR2 YYEEEE. The V and J ends lost 6 bases and 5 bases respectively, with 24 bases between them. The CDR3 sequence is 17 residues long. CDR3 bases: TGTGCCAGCACTCGTAGACCAATGCAGGGGTACCACAATGAGCAGTTCTTC. It codes for CASTRRPMQGYHNEQFF.

This chain uses TRBV24-1 with TRBJ2-7, with D possibly matching TRBD1 (7 bases). The CDR3 is 15 residues long. V lost 2 bases and J 5 bases, leaving 15 bases between the germline ends. Germline V gene data show CDR1 as KGHDR and CDR2 as SFDVKD. The CDR3 DNA reads TGTGCCACCAGTGATTCCCGACAGGGAGGTAACGAGCAGTACTTC. Translated, it gives CATSDSRQGGNEQYF.

This clone has a single count. The chain links TRBV30 to TRBJ1-1, with D unresolved. The V gene's germline CDR1 is GTSNPN and CDR2 SVGIG (reference sequence). The CDR3 contains 9 residues. Trimming shortened V by 5 bases and J by 11 bases, and 9 bases separated the two germline ends. The CDR3 DNA follows: TGTGCCTGGGGGGAGCGGGCTTTCTTT. It specifies CAWGERAFF.

J is TRBJ2-1 and V is TRBV9; 13 bases fit TRBD2. J lost 6 bases, V lost 3 bases, and 0 bases had no gene match. The CDR3 extends over 14 amino acids. Germline CDR1 is SGDLS and CDR2 is YYNGEE. CDR3 bases: TGTGCCAGCAGCGGGACTAGCGGGGGCAATGAGCAGTTCTTC. This codes for CASSGTSGGNEQFF.

The chain couples TRBV29-1 to TRBJ2-3; 9 positions agree with TRBD2. The CDR3 spans 14 residues. Germline CDR1 is SQVTM and CDR2 is ANQGSEA. The trim removed 7 bases at V and 1 base at J, leaving 6 bases unmatched. CDR3 sequence (DNA): TGCAGCGGGTTTAGCGGGAGAGGCACAGATACGCAGTATTTT. Translation: CSGFSGRGTDTQYF.

The CDR3 region has the DNA TGCGCCAGCAGCCACTCGACAGGGCCCTACGAGCAGTACTTC. It yields the protein CASSHSTGPYEQYF. The chain has TRBV4-1 and TRBJ2-7; 7 bases are a match to TRBD1. Losses at the gene ends were 3 bases for V and 2 bases for J; bases not matched to a gene: 4. The germline gives CDR1 MGHRA, CDR2 YSYEKL. The CDR3 is made up of 14 amino acids.

J is TRBJ1-4 and V is TRBV6-2 or TRBV6-3; 7 positions agree with TRBD1. The germline V gene encodes CDR1 MNHEY and CDR2 SVGEGT. This CDR3 contains 16 residues. V lost 6 bases, J lost 3 bases, and 10 bases stayed unmatched. CDR3 sequence (DNA): TGTGCCAGCAGCAACCCGGGACAGCTTGCTAATGAAAAACTGTTTTTT. Its protein is CASSNPGQLANEKLFF.